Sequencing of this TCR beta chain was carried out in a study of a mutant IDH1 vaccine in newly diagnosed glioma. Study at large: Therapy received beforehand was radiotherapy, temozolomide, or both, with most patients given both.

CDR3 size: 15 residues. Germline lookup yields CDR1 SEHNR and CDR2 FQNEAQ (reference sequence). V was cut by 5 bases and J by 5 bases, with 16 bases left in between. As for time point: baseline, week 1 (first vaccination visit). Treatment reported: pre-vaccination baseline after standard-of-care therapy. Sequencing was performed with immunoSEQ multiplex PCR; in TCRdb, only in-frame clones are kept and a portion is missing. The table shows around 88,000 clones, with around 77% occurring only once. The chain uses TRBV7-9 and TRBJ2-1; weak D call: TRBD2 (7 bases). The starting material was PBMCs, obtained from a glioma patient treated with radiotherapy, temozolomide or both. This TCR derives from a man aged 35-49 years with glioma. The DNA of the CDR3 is TGTGCCAGCAGCACTCGCGGGGGCAGTCACAATGAGCAGTTCTTC. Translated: CASSTRGGSHNEQFF.